The clone carrying this T cell receptor beta chain was seen only a few times. The study drew participants aged about 18 to 90 years from under 30 US areas. This record belongs to a study of blood T cell repertoires in COVID-19. The wider study: Whether acute or convalescent, the COVID-19 samples came from the United States, Italy and Spain. Nucleic acid was either cDNA or gDNA, and it came from T cells, B-cell-depleted T cells, or PBMCs.

The CDR3 runs 12 residues. CDR1 SQVTM and CDR2 ANQGSEA come from the germline V gene. V lost 4 bases and J lost 7, with 13 bases in between. Original methodology: Amplification with reference gene primers provided the estimates of nucleated cell counts. Method: immunoSEQ multiplex PCR; TCRdb's copy keeps in-frame clones and lacks some. The V and J calls and clone size come from that table; D and trimming were worked out from the DNA. The profile covers more than 350,000 clones, with 80% to 90% appearing a single time and roughly 9.4% taken by the ten largest. This TCR was sampled from a woman aged 50 to 60 who had recovered from COVID-19. The sample was PBMCs or T cells enriched from blood (not recorded which). The chain links TRBV29-1 to TRBJ1-2, with D unclear. The CDR3 bases are TGCAGCGTTGTCATGCGGGATGGTGGCTACACCTTC. Translating it yields CSVVMRDGGYTF.